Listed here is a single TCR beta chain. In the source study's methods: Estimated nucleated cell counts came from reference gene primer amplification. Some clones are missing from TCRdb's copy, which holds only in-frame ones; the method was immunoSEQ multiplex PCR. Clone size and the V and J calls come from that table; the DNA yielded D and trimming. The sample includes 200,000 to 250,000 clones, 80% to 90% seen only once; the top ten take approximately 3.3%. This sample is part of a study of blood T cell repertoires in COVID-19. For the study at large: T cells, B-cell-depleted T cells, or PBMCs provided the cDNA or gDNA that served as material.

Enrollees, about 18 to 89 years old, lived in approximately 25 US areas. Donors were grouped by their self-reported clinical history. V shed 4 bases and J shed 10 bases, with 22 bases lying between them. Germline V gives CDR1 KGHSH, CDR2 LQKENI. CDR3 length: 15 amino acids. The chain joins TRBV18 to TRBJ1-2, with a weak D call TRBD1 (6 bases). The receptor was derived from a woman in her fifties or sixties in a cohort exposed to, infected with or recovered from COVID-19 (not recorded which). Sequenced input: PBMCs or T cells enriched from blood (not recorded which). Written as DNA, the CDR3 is TGTGCCAGCTCACTGACAGTCTTTGGGACAACCCCCTACACCTTC. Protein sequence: CASSLTVFGTTPYTF.